Shown below are 2 T cell receptor beta chains from a single sample sequenced in a study of radiotherapy plus CTLA-4 blockade in lung cancer. Profiling relied on immunoSEQ multiplex PCR, and the TCRdb table lists in-frame clones only, not all of them. The profile shows tens of thousands of clones, roughly 60% of them singletons. Sequenced material: peripheral blood, taken from a patient treated with radiotherapy plus ipilimumab. Receptor source: a human donor with non-small cell lung cancer who had a partial response to radiotherapy plus ipilimumab.

This clone was detected only a few times. This CDR3 is also generated by other DNA sequences in the sample. The rearrangement links TRBV19 to TRBJ1-1; D is ambiguous. Trimming took off 3 bases at V and 1 base at J, with 6 bases between the two ends. This CDR3 contains 13 residues. The germline V gene encodes CDR1 LNHDA and CDR2 SQIVND (reference sequence). CDR3 DNA: TGTGCCAGTAGTATTGGCAGGAACACTGAAGCTTTCTTT. Residues: CASSIGRNTEAFF.

The chain employs TRBV5-5 and TRBJ2-2; 10 bases map to TRBD1. The CDR3 runs to 16 residues. V was pared by 3 bases and J by 6 bases, with 8 bases of the junction left unmatched. Germline V CDR1 and CDR2: SGHKS, YYEKEE (reference sequence). In nucleotides, the CDR3 is TGTGCCAGCAGCTACCGGGACAGGGGCGGCTCCGGGGAGCTGTTTTTT. This sequence encodes CASSYRDRGGSGELFF.